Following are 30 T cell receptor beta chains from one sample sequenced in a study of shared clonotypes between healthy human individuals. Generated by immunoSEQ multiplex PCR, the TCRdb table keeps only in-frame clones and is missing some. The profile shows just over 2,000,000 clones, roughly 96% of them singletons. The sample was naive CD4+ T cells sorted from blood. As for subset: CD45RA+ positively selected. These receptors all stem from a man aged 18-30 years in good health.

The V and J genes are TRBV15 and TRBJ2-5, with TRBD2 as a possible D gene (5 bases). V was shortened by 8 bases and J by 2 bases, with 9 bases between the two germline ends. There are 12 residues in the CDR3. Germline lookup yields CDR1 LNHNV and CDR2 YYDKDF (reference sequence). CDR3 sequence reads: CATARGQETQYF. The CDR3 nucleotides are TGTGCCACCGCCCGGGGACAAGAGACCCAGTACTTC. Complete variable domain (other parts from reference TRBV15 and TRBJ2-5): DAMVIQNPRYQVTQFGKPVTLSCSQTLNHNVMYWYQQKSSQAPKLLFHYYDKDFNNEADTPDNFQSRRPNTSFCFLDIRSPGLGDTAMYLCATARGQETQYFGPGTRLLVL.

CDR3 sequence: CASSAVSLYYGYTF. CDR3 nucleotide sequence: TGTGCCAGCAGTGCAGTAAGCCTGTACTATGGCTACACCTTC. The V and J genes are TRBV6-5 and TRBJ1-2; no clear D. V lost 5 bases and J 3 bases, leaving 13 bases between the germline ends. Looked up from germline, CDR1 is MNHEY and CDR2 is SVGAGI. The length of the CDR3 is 14 residues.

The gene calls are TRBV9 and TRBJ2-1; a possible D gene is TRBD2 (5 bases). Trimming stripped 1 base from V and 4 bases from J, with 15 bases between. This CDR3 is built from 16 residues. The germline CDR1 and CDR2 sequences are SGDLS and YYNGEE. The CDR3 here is CASSVLAGGLYNEQFF. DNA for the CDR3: TGTGCCAGCAGCGTACTCGCTGGCGGACTTTACAATGAGCAGTTCTTC.

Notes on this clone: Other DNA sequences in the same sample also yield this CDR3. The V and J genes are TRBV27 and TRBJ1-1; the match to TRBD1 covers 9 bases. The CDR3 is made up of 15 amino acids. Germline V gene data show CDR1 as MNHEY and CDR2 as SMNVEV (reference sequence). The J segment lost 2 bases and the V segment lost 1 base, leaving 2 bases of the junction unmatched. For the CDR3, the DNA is TGTGCCAGCAGTTTATTGGGACAGGGTAACACTGAAGCTTTCTTT. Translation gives CASSLLGQGNTEAFF.

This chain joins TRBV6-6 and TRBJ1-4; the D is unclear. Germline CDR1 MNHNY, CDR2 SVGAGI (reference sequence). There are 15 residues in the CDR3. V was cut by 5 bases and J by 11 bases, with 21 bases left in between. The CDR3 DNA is TGTGCCAGCAGTCAATTAGGGCCAGAAGGTGGGAAACTGTTTTTT. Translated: CASSQLGPEGGKLFF.

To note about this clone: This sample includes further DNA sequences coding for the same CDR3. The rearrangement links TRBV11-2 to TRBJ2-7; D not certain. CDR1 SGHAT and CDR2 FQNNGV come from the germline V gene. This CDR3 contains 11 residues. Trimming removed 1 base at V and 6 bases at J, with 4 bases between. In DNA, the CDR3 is TGTGCCAGCAGCTTAGTTGTCGAGCAGTACTTC. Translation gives CASSLVVEQYF.

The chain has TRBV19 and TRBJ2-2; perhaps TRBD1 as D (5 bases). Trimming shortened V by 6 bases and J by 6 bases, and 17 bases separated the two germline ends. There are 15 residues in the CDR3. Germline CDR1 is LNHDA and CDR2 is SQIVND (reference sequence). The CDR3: CASSRPYGAAGELFF. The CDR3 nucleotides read TGTGCCAGTAGCCGGCCGTATGGGGCGGCCGGGGAGCTGTTTTTT. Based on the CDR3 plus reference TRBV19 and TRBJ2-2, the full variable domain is DGGITQSPKYLFRKEGQNVTLSCEQNLNHDAMYWYRQDPGQGLRLIYYSQIVNDFQKGDIAEGYSVSREKKESFPLTVTSAQKNPTAFYLCASSRPYGAAGELFFGEGSRLTVL.

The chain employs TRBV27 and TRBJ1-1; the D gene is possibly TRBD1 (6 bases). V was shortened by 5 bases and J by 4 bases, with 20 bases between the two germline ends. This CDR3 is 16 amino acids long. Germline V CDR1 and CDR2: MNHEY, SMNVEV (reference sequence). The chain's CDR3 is CASSMSLEGGITEAFF. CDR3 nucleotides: TGTGCCAGCAGTATGTCCCTTGAAGGGGGGATCACTGAAGCTTTCTTT.

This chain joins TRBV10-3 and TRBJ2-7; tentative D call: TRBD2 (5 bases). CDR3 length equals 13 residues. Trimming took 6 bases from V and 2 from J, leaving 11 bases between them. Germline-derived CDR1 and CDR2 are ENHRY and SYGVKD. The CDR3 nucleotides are TGTGCCATCAGCGGAGGTGGGACCTACGAGCAGTACTTC. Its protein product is CAISGGGTYEQYF.

The CDR3 DNA reads TGTGCCAGCAGGCCATCAGGGGGCGCAGAGACCCAGTACTTC. It encodes CASRPSGGAETQYF. The V and J genes are TRBV27 and TRBJ2-5; 8 nucleotides agree with TRBD1. J was trimmed by 4 bases and V by 6 bases; bases with no gene match: 7. Germline V gives CDR1 MNHEY, CDR2 SMNVEV (reference sequence). CDR3 size: 14 residues.

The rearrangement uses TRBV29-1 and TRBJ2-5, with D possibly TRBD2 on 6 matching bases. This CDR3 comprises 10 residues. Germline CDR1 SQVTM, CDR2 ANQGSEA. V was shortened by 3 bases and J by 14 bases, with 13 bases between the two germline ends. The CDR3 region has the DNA TGCAGCGTTGAGGAGGGGCCAGGATACTTC. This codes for CSVEEGPGYF.

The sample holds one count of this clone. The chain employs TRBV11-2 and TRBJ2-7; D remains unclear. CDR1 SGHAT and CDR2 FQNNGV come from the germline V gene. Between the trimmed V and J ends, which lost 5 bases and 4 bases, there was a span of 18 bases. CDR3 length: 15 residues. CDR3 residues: CASSPPLVTPYEQYF. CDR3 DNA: TGTGCCAGCAGCCCCCCTCTTGTGACCCCTTACGAGCAGTACTTC. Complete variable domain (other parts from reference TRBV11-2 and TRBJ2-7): EAGVAQSPRYKIIEKRQSVAFWCNPISGHATLYWYQQILGQGPKLLIQFQNNGVVDDSQLPKDRFSAERLKGVDSTLKIQPAKLEDSAVYLCASSPPLVTPYEQYFGPGTRLTVT.

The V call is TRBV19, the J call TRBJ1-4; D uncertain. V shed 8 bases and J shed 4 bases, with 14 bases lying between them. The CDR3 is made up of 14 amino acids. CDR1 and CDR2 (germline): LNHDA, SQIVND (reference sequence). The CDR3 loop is CASGVADLNEKLFF. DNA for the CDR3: TGTGCCAGTGGAGTGGCGGACCTTAATGAAAAACTGTTTTTT.

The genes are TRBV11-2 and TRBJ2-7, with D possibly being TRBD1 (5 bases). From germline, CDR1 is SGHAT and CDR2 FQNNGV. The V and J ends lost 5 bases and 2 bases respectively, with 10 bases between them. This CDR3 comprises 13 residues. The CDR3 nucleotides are TGTGCCAGCAGCACCCCAGGGACCTACGAGCAGTACTTC. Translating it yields CASSTPGTYEQYF.

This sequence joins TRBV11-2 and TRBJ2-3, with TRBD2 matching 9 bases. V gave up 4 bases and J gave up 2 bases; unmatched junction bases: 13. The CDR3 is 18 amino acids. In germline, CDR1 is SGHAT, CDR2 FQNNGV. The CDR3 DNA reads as TGTGCCAGCAGCTCCCGAGGGTTTAGCGGGGGCGACACAGATACGCAGTATTTT. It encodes CASSSRGFSGGDTDTQYF.

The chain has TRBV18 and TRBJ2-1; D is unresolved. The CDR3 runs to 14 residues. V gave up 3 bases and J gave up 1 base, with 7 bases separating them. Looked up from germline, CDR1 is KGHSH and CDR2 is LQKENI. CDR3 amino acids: CASSPDDSYNEQFF. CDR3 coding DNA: TGTGCCAGCTCACCTGACGATTCCTACAATGAGCAGTTCTTC.

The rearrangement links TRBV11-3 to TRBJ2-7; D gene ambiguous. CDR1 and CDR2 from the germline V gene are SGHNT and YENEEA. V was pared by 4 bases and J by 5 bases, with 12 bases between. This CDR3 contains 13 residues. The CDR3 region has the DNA TGTGCCAGCAGCTCGACGGGCACCAACGAGCAGTACTTC. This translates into CASSSTGTNEQYF. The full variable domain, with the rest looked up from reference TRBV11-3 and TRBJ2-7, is EAGVVQSPRYKIIEKKQPVAFWCNPISGHNTLYWYLQNLGQGPELLIRYENEEAVDDSQLPKDRFSAERLKGVDSTLKIQPAELGDSAVYLCASSSTGTNEQYFGPGTRLTVT.

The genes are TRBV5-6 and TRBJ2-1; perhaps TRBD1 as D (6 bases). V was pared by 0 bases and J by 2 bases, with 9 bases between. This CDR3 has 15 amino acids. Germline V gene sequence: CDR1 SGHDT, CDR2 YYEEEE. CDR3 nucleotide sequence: TGTGCCAGCAGCTTGGGTGACAGGCCCTACAATGAGCAGTTCTTC. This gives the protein CASSLGDRPYNEQFF.

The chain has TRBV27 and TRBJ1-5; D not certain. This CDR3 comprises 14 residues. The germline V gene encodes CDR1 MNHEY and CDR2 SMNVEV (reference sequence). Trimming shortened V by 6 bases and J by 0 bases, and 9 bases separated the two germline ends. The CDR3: CASRGVNSNQPQHF. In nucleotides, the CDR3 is TGTGCCAGCAGGGGAGTAAATAGCAATCAGCCCCAGCATTTT.

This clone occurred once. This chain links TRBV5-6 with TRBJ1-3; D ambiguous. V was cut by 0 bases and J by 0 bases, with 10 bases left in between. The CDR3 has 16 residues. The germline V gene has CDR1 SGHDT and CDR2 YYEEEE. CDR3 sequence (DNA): TGTGCCAGCAGCTTGGGAGGGAGCCTCTCTGGAAACACCATATATTTT. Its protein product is CASSLGGSLSGNTIYF.

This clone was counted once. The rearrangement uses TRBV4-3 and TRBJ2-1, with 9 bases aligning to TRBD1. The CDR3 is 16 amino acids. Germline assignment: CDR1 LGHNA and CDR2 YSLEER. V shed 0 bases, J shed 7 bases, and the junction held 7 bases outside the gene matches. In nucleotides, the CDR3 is TGCGCCAGCAGCCAAGAAAGCCAACAGGGGGCGAATGAGCAGTTCTTC. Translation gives CASSQESQQGANEQFF.

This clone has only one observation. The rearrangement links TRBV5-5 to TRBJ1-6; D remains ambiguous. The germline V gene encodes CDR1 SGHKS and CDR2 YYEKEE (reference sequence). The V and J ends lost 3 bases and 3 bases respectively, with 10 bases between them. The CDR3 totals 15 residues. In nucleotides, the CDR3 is TGTGCCAGCAGCTACGGACGGATCTATAATTCACCCCTCCACTTT. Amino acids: CASSYGRIYNSPLHF.

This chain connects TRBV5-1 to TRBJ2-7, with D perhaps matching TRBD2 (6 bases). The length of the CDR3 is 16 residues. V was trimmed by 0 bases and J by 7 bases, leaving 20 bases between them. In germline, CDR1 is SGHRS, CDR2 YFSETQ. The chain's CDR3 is CASSLAVNGGAGEQYF. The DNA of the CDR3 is TGCGCCAGCAGCTTGGCCGTCAACGGTGGGGCGGGGGAGCAGTACTTC.

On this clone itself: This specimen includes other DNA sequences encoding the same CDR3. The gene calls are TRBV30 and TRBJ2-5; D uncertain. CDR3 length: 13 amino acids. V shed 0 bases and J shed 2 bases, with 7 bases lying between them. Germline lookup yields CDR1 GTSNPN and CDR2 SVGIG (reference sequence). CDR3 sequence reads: CAWSVGLQETQYF. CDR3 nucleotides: TGTGCCTGGAGTGTGGGCCTACAAGAGACCCAGTACTTC.

The CDR3: CASSPLDTANYGYTF. The DNA for the CDR3 is TGTGCCAGCTCCCCCTTGGACACCGCTAACTATGGCTACACCTTC. The rearrangement joins TRBV18 to TRBJ1-2; D perhaps matches TRBD1 (5 bases). The CDR3 spans 15 residues. From germline, CDR1 is KGHSH and CDR2 LQKENI. Trimming pared 6 bases from V and 0 bases from J, leaving 14 bases between.

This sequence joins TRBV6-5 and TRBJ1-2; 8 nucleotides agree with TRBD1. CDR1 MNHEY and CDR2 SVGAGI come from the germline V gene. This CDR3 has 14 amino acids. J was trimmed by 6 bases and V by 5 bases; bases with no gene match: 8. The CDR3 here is CASSPRTGTDGYTF. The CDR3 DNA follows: TGTGCCAGCAGTCCCCGGACAGGGACCGATGGCTACACCTTC.

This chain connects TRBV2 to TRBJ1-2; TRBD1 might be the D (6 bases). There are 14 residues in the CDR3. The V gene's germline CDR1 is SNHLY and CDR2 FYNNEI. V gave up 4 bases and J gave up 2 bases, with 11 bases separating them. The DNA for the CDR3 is TGTGCCAGCAGTGGACAGGCGTTAAACTATGGCTACACCTTC. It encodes CASSGQALNYGYTF.

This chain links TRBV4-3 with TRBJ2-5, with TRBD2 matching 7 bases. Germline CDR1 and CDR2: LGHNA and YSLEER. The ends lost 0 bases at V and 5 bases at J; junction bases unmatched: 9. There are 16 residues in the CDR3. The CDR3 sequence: CASSQEIAGVGETQYF. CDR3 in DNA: TGCGCCAGCAGCCAAGAGATCGCGGGAGTGGGGGAGACCCAGTACTTC.

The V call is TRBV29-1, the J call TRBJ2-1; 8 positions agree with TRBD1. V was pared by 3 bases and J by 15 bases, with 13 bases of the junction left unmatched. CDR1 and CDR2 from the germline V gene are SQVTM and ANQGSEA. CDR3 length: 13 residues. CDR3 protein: CSVDDGQGRKVFF. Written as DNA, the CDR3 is TGCAGCGTTGACGACGGACAGGGTCGGAAGGTGTTCTTC.

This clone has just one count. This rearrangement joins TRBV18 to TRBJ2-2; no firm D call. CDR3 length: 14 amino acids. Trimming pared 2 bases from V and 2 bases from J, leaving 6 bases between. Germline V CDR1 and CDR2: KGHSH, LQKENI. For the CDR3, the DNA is TGTGCCAGCTCACCAAACGGAAACACCGGGGAGCTGTTTTTT. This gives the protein CASSPNGNTGELFF.